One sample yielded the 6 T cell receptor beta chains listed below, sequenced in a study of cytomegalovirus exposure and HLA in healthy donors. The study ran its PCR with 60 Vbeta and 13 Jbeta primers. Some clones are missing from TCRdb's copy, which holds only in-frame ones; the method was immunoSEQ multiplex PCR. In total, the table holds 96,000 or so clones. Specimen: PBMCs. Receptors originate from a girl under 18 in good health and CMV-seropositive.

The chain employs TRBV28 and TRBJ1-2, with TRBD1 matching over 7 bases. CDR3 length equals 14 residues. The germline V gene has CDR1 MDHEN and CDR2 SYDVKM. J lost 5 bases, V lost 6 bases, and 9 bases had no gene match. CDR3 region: CASRMTGTRYGYTF. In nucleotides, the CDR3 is TGTGCCAGCAGAATGACAGGGACTAGATATGGCTACACCTTC.

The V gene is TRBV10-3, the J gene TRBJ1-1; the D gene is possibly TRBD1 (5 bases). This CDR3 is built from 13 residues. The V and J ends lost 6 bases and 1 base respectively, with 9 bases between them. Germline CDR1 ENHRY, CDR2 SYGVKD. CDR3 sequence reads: CAIRLTGNTEAFF. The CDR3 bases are TGTGCCATCAGGCTCACAGGGAACACTGAAGCTTTCTTT.

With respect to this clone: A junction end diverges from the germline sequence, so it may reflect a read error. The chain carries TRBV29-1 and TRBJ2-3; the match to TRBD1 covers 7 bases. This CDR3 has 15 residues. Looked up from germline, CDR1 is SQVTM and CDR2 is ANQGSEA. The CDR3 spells CSVHIRQGATDKQYF. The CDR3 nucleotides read TGCAGCGTCCACATTAGACAGGGAGCCACAGATAAGCAGTATTTT.

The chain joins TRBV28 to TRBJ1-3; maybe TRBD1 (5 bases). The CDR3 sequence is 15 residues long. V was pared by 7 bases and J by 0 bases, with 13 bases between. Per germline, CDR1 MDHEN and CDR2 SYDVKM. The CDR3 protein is CASTAGGDSGNTIYF. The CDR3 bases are TGTGCCAGCACCGCGGGGGGGGACTCTGGAAACACCATATATTTT.

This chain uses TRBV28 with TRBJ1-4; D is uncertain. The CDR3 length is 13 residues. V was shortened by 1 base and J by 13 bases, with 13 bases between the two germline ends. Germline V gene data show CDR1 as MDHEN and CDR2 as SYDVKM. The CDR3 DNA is TGTGCCAGCAGTTTATTGGGAGATTGGCGACTGTTTTTT. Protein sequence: CASSLLGDWRLFF.

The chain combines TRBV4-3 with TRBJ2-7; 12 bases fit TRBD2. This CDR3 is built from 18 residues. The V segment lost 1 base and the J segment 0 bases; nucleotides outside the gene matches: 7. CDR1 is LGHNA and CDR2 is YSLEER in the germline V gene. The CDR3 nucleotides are TGCGCCAGCAGCCAAGTACTAGCGGGGGGCCGGAGCTCCTACGAGCAGTACGTC. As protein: CASSQVLAGGRSSYEQYV.